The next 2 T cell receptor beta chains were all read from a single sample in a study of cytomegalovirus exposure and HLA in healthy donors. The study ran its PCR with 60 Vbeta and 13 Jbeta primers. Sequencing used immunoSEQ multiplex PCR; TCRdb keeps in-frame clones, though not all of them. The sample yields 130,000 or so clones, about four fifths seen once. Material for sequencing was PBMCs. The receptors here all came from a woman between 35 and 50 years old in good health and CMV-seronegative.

CDR3 loop: CASKPGSNQPQHF. CDR3 sequence (DNA): TGTGCCAGCAAACCCGGTAGCAATCAGCCCCAGCATTTT. The chain recombines TRBV2 with TRBJ1-5; D remains ambiguous. This CDR3 spans 13 amino acids. Germline CDR1 reads SNHLY; CDR2 reads FYNNEI. Trimming removed 7 bases at V and 0 bases at J, with 7 bases between.

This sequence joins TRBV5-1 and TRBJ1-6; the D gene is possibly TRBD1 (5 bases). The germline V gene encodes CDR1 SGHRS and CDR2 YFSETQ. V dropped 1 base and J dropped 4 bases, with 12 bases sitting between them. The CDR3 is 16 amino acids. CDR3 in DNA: TGCGCCAGCAGCTTGACAGAGAAGGGGTATAATTCACCCCTCCACTTT. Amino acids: CASSLTEKGYNSPLHF.